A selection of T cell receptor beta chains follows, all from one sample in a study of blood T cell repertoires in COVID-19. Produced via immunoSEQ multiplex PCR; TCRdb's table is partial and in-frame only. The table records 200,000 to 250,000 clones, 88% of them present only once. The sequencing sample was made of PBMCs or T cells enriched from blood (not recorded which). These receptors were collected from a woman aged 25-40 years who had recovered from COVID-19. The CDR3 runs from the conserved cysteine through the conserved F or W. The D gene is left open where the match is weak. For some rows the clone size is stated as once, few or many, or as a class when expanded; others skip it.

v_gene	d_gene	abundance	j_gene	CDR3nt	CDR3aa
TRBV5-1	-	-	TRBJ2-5	TGCGCCAGCAGTGCTGTCCTGGACACCCAAGAGACCCAGTACTTC	CASSAVLDTQETQYF
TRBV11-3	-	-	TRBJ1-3	TGTGCCAGCAGCTCCCAGTCGGGAAACACCATATATTTT	CASSSQSGNTIYF
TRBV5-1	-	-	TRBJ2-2	TGCGCCAGCAGTCAGGGAACCCAAGATACCGGGGAGCTGTTTTTT	CASSQGTQDTGELFF
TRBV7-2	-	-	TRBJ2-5	TGTGCCAGCAGCTTAGAGTGGCAGGGAGAGACCCAGTACTTC	CASSLEWQGETQYF
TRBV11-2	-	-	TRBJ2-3	TGTGCCAGCAGCTCGAACCCCCGGGATACGCAGTATTTT	CASSSNPRDTQYF
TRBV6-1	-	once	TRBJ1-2	TGTGCCAGCAGTGAACCGGGTCAAATCTATGGCTACACCTTC	CASSEPGQIYGYTF
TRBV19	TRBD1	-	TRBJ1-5	TGTGCCTCCTGCTGGGGGCGACAGGGAACCAATCAGCCCCAGCATTTT	CASCWGRQGTNQPQHF
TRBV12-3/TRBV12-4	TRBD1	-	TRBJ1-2	TGTGCCACCTCCGGGACAGCATATGGCTACACCTTC	CATSGTAYGYTF
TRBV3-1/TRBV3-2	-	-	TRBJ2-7	TGTGCCAGCAGCCATCACGGGCAGGGCCTCTCCTACTACGAGCAGTACTTC	CASSHHGQGLSYYEQYF
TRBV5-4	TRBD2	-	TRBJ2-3	TGTGCCAGCAGCCCGGACGGGGGGGCCACAGATACGCAGTATTTT	CASSPDGGATDTQYF
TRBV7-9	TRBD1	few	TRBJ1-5	TGTGCCAGCAGCTTAGGAGTAACAGGGGTGGATCAGCCCCAGCATTTT	CASSLGVTGVDQPQHF
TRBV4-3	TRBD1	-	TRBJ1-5	TGCGCCAGCAGCCATGATGACAGGGACGGTTACCAGCCCCAGCATTTT	CASSHDDRDGYQPQHF
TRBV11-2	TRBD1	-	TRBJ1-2	TGTGCCAGCAGCTTAGAGGACAGGGGGTCGCATGGCTACACCTTC	CASSLEDRGSHGYTF
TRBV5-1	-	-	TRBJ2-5	TGCGCCAGCAGCTCCGACGGACTGGCTCATGAGACCCAGTACTTC	CASSSDGLAHETQYF
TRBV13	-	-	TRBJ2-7	TGTGCCAGCAGCTTAGTAGGCGGCTACGAGCAGTACTTC	CASSLVGGYEQYF
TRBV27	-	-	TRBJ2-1	TGTGCCAGCAGGCCGGGTAGCGCCCGAAACTCCTACAATGAGCAGTTCTTC	CASRPGSARNSYNEQFF
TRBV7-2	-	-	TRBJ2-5	TGTGCCAGCAGCCCAGACTTCTCTCGACCTCAAGAGACCCAGTACTTC	CASSPDFSRPQETQYF
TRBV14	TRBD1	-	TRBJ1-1	TGTGCCAGCAGCCATCAAACAGGGGCAGGGAACACTGAAGCTTTCTTT	CASSHQTGAGNTEAFF
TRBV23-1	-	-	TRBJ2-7	TGCGCCAGCAGTCAATCGTCCAGGGGAGGGGACGAGCAGTACTTC	CASSQSSRGGDEQYF
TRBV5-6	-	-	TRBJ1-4	TGTGCCAGCAGCCGATTGGGAGCCCTCAATGAAAAACTGTTTTTT	CASSRLGALNEKLFF
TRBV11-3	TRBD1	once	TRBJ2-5	TGTGCCAGCAGCCCGGACAGGGGAGAGACCCAGTACTTC	CASSPDRGETQYF
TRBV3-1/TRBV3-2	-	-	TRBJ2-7	TGTGCCAGCAGCTACTCCTACGAGCAGTACTTC	CASSYSYEQYF
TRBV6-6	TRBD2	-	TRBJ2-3	TGTGCCAGCAGTCTAAATAGCGGGGGGGCCTTGAGTACGCAGTATTTT	CASSLNSGGALSTQYF
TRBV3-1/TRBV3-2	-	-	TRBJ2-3	TGTGCCAGCAGCCCGACTAGTCTAGATACGCAGTATTTT	CASSPTSLDTQYF
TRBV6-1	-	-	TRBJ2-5	TGTGCCAGCAGTGAAGAGGGAGGAAAACAAGAGACCCAGTACTTC	CASSEEGGKQETQYF
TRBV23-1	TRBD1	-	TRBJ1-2	TGCGCCAGCAGTCAATCCCGCCCACAGGGGAACTATGGCTACACCTTC	CASSQSRPQGNYGYTF
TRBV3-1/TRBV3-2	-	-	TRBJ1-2	TGTGCCAGCAGCCAAGGACAGACTAACTATGGCTACACCTTC	CASSQGQTNYGYTF
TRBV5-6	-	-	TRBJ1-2	TGTGCCAGCAGCTTCGCAGGGGAGGGAGCTAACTATGGCTACACCTTC	CASSFAGEGANYGYTF
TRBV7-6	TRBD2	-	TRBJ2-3	TGTGCCAGCAGCTCGTGGGGACTAGCGGGGTTAGGCACAGATACGCAGTATTTT	CASSSWGLAGLGTDTQYF
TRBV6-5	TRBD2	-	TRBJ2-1	TGTGCCAGCGCGGTAGCGGGGGCTAACAATGAGCAGTTCTTC	CASAVAGANNEQFF
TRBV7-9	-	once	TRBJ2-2	TGTGCCAGCAGCGCCCGGGCGGGGGCCACCACCGGGGAGCTGTTTTTT	CASSARAGATTGELFF